The 27 T cell receptor beta chains presented below share a single source sample, sequenced in a study of T cell responses to AZD1222 COVID-19 vaccine listed by TCRdb under 2021. The time point label corresponds to: baseline before first vaccination. The library was generated by the immunoSEQ multiplex PCR assay. As stored in TCRdb, this immuneACCESS dataset retains in-frame rearrangements with V and J assigned. A fraction of the clones does not appear; measured against another copy, unresolved V genes explain less than half of the discrepancy, and the remainder lacks a known reason. This sample gives some 150,000 clones in total; 85% to 95% of them show up just once. Approximately 1.8% of the sample is taken by the ten largest. The sequencing used peripheral blood, collected on day 0 of AZD1222 vaccination. These receptors were obtained from an adult in good health.

V is TRBV10-3 and J is TRBJ1-1, with a tentative D call TRBD1 (5 bases). V lost 6 bases, J lost 0 bases, and 23 bases lay in between. Germline V gene data show CDR1 as ENHRY and CDR2 as SYGVKD. The CDR3 has 18 residues. The CDR3 is CAISALGHSRTVNTEAFF. The CDR3 DNA sequence: TGTGCCATCAGCGCTCTTGGACATTCTAGGACCGTGAACACTGAAGCTTTCTTT.

The genes are TRBV5-6 and TRBJ1-4; 12 positions agree with TRBD1. J was trimmed by 8 bases and V by 0 bases; bases with no gene match: 5. The CDR3 has 16 residues. Germline V gives CDR1 SGHDT, CDR2 YYEEEE. The CDR3 DNA reads TGTGCCAGCAGCTTGGATCGGGGGACAGGGGGCGAAAAACTGTTTTTT. Protein sequence: CASSLDRGTGGEKLFF. Based on the CDR3 plus reference TRBV5-6 and TRBJ1-4, the full variable domain is DAGVTQSPTHLIKTRGQQVTLRCSPKSGHDTVSWYQQALGQGPQFIFQYYEEEERQRGNFPDRFSGHQFPNYSSELNVNALLLGDSALYLCASSLDRGTGGEKLFFGSGTQLSVL.

The gene calls are TRBV4-3 and TRBJ2-1; tentatively, D is TRBD2 (6 bases). CDR1 is LGHNA and CDR2 is YSLEER in the germline V gene. V dropped 2 bases and J dropped 0 bases, with 8 bases sitting between them. This CDR3 contains 15 residues. CDR3 residues: CASSQSSVSYNEQFF. The CDR3 DNA is TGCGCCAGCAGCCAATCTAGCGTCTCCTACAATGAGCAGTTCTTC.

This rearrangement joins TRBV5-1 to TRBJ1-5, with 7 bases fitting TRBD1. The CDR3 consists of 15 residues. Germline-derived CDR1 and CDR2 are SGHRS and YFSETQ. Germline trimming cut 3 bases from V and 3 bases from J; bases unmatched to any gene: 6. CDR3 amino acids: CASSSQDRVNQPQHF. CDR3 nucleotides: TGCGCCAGCAGCTCCCAAGACAGGGTCAATCAGCCCCAGCATTTT.

The CDR3, as DNA: TGTGCCAGCCGACAGGGTGCGTCCTATGAAGATGAGCAGTTCTTC. This translates into CASRQGASYEDEQFF. The V gene is TRBV9, the J gene TRBJ2-1; 7 bases match TRBD1. This CDR3 is built from 15 residues. Trimming took 7 bases from V and 8 from J; bases not matched to a gene: 15. Germline CDR1 and CDR2: SGDLS and YYNGEE.

This rearrangement joins TRBV27 to TRBJ2-3; the D is unclear. V lost 8 bases and J 4 bases, leaving 10 bases between the germline ends. The CDR3 is made up of 12 amino acids. The germline gives CDR1 MNHEY, CDR2 SMNVEV (reference sequence). CDR3 DNA sequence: TGTGCCAGCCGAGGTAACGCAGATACGCAGTATTTT. Translation: CASRGNADTQYF.

This CDR3 reads CASSKYHPGQGRNTEAFF. In nucleotides, the CDR3 is TGTGCCAGCAGCAAATATCACCCGGGACAGGGGAGGAACACTGAAGCTTTCTTT. The chain uses TRBV21-1 and TRBJ1-1; the DNA was not used to check the table's D call, TRBD1. TRBV21-1 is a known pseudogene. The CDR3 consists of 18 residues.

This clone appeared once. The chain combines TRBV29-1 with TRBJ2-3; TRBD1 aligns across 7 bases. Germline CDR1 is SQVTM and CDR2 is ANQGSEA. The CDR3 spans 13 residues. Unmatched junction bases numbered 5, after V lost 4 bases and J lost 4 bases. For the CDR3, the DNA is TGCAGCGTTGGGGACAGATTCTCAGATACGCAGTATTTT. Translation gives CSVGDRFSDTQYF.

The chain uses TRBV6-4 and TRBJ2-2; TRBD1 agrees at 10 bases. CDR1 MRHNA and CDR2 SNTAGT come from the germline V gene. Unmatched junction bases numbered 7, after V lost 6 bases and J lost 6 bases. CDR3 length equals 15 residues. The CDR3 DNA sequence: TGTGCCAGCAGAACCGGGACAGGGGATTCCGGGGAGCTGTTTTTT. Amino acid sequence: CASRTGTGDSGELFF.

V is TRBV24-1 and J is TRBJ2-1; D not certain. The germline V and J ends were trimmed by 2 bases and 8 bases, with 12 bases remaining between them. CDR1 is KGHDR and CDR2 is SFDVKD in the germline V gene. This CDR3 is built from 14 residues. Written as DNA, the CDR3 is TGTGCCACCAGTGATTCCCCACAGCTAGATGAGCAGTTCTTC. Translated: CATSDSPQLDEQFF.

This rearrangement joins TRBV13 to TRBJ2-1, with 7 bases identical to TRBD1. The J segment lost 3 bases and the V segment lost 4 bases, leaving 9 bases of the junction unmatched. There are 16 residues in the CDR3. The V gene's germline CDR1 is PRHDT and CDR2 FYEKMQ (reference sequence). The CDR3 DNA sequence: TGTGCCAGCAGCTCTAAGGACAGGACCATCTACAATGAGCAGTTCTTC. Its translation: CASSSKDRTIYNEQFF.

The gene calls are TRBV15 and TRBJ1-2; a weak D match, TRBD1 (5 bases). Germline V CDR1 and CDR2: LNHNV, YYDKDF (reference sequence). CDR3 length: 14 amino acids. V lost 0 bases, J lost 8 bases, and 13 bases lay in between. DNA of the CDR3: TGTGCCACCAGCAGAGATGACAGAATTCGGGGCTACACCTTC. The encoded protein is CATSRDDRIRGYTF. The whole variable domain, remainder taken from reference TRBV15 and TRBJ1-2, is DAMVIQNPRYQVTQFGKPVTLSCSQTLNHNVMYWYQQKSSQAPKLLFHYYDKDFNNEADTPDNFQSRRPNTSFCFLDIRSPGLGDTAMYLCATSRDDRIRGYTFGSGTRLTVV.

The chain is built from TRBV4-3 and TRBJ2-2, with a tentative D call TRBD2 (5 bases). Germline V gene data show CDR1 as LGHNA and CDR2 as YSLEER. This CDR3 comprises 19 residues. The V end lost 0 bases, the J end lost 9 bases, and 26 bases lay between the germline ends. The CDR3: CASSQDRGSHSRHNRELFF. The CDR3 nucleotides are TGCGCCAGCAGCCAAGATCGGGGTAGTCACTCGAGACACAACCGGGAGCTGTTTTTT.

V usage is TRBV6-6 and J usage is TRBJ2-5, with D perhaps TRBD2 (7 bases). The CDR3 has 15 residues. The V end lost 5 bases, the J end lost 5 bases, and 18 bases lay between the germline ends. The V gene's germline CDR1 is MNHNY and CDR2 SVGAGI (reference sequence). The CDR3 coding sequence is TGTGCCAGCAGTCCCCTAGTGGGGGGGCGGGAGACCCAGTACTTC. Protein product: CASSPLVGGRETQYF.

CDR3 coding DNA: TGTGCCAGCAGCGTGGGAGGAAGAAGCACAGATACGCAGTATTTT. It yields the protein CASSVGGRSTDTQYF. The chain uses TRBV9 and TRBJ2-3; TRBD2 is a possible D gene (6 bases). Between the trimmed V and J ends, which lost 2 bases and 0 bases, there was a span of 10 bases. Germline V gives CDR1 SGDLS, CDR2 YYNGEE. This CDR3 contains 15 residues.

This clone appeared once. This chain connects TRBV9 to TRBJ2-5; maybe TRBD2 (5 bases). Deletions cut 0 bases from V and 7 bases from J, with 16 bases between. The CDR3 runs 15 residues. Germline V lookup: CDR1 SGDLS, CDR2 YYNGEE. CDR3 region: CASSVDGLPPGTQYF. CDR3 DNA: TGTGCCAGCAGCGTAGATGGACTGCCCCCAGGGACCCAGTACTTC. The full variable domain, completed using reference TRBV9 and TRBJ2-5, is DSGVTQTPKHLITATGQRVTLRCSPRSGDLSVYWYQQSLDQGLQFLIQYYNGEERAKGNILERFSAQQFPDLHSELNLSSLELGDSALYFCASSVDGLPPGTQYFGPGTRLLVL.

The chain is built from TRBV6-4 and TRBJ2-6; maybe TRBD1 (7 bases). Trimming took off 3 bases at V and 0 bases at J, with 18 bases between the two ends. CDR1 and CDR2 from the germline V gene are MRHNA and SNTAGT. The CDR3 has 19 amino acids. CDR3 region: CASSDEGAEGVSGANVLTF. The CDR3 region has the DNA TGTGCCAGCAGTGATGAGGGGGCGGAGGGTGTCTCTGGGGCCAACGTCCTGACTTTC.

V and J are TRBV5-8 and TRBJ1-3; D is uncertain. Trimming stripped 0 bases from V and 4 bases from J, with 11 bases between. CDR3 length equals 15 residues. The germline V gene has CDR1 SGHTS and CDR2 YDEGEE. CDR3 loop: CASSLAGLGGNTIYF. In DNA form, the CDR3 reads TGTGCCAGCAGCTTGGCAGGATTGGGGGGAAACACCATATATTTT.

The chain links TRBV12-5 to TRBJ2-1; D ambiguous. The V end lost 0 bases, the J end lost 7 bases, and 7 bases lay between the germline ends. The CDR3 covers 13 residues. From germline, CDR1 is LGHNT and CDR2 FRNRAP. The CDR3 DNA follows: TGTGCTAGTGGTTTGGTGGTTCGGAATGAGCAGTTCTTC. Translated, it gives CASGLVVRNEQFF.

This clone came up a few times. The chain uses TRBV28 and TRBJ1-1, with 7 bases fitting TRBD1. The ends lost 6 bases at V and 4 bases at J; junction bases unmatched: 11. This CDR3 comprises 15 residues. Germline lookup yields CDR1 MDHEN and CDR2 SYDVKM. CDR3 protein: CASRRDRERGTEAFF. DNA for the CDR3: TGTGCCAGCAGACGTGACAGGGAGAGAGGCACTGAAGCTTTCTTT.

V usage is TRBV5-3 and J usage is TRBJ1-5; 8 bases map to TRBD1. TRBV5-3 is given ORF status, its function remaining uncertain. The CDR3 spans 15 residues. Losses at the gene ends were 5 bases for V and 9 bases for J; bases not matched to a gene: 13. The CDR3 DNA follows: TGTGCCAGAAGTCGCTATGCAGGGGGCGGTCGGCCCCAGCATTTT. It encodes CARSRYAGGGRPQHF.

This clone was seen a few times. This chain links TRBV5-4 with TRBJ1-6, with D perhaps TRBD1 (6 bases). CDR1 and CDR2 from the germline V gene are SGHNT and YYREEE (reference sequence). Trimming shortened V by 4 bases and J by 9 bases, and 17 bases separated the two germline ends. CDR3 length: 15 amino acids. The CDR3 DNA reads TGTGCCAGCAGCCCGGTCGGGGGGCCAGGTTCACCCCTCCACTTT. It codes for CASSPVGGPGSPLHF.

V and J are TRBV12-3 or TRBV12-4 and TRBJ1-5; 7 positions agree with TRBD1. The CDR3 sequence is 13 residues long. The junction had 10 bases not matched to a gene; V was cut back by 6 bases and J by 11 bases. This chain's CDR3 is CASRRQGIRSQHF. The CDR3 nucleotides read TGTGCCAGCAGACGACAGGGAATACGGTCCCAGCATTTT.

The chain has TRBV27 and TRBJ1-2, with D perhaps TRBD1 (5 bases). The CDR3 has 15 residues. Per the germline V gene, CDR1 is MNHEY and CDR2 is SMNVEV (reference sequence). Trimming left V 3 bases short and J 8 bases short, with 19 bases between. CDR3 bases: TGTGCCAGCAGTTTCATGGGAAGGGGTCGGGAGGGCTACACCTTC. Amino acid sequence: CASSFMGRGREGYTF.

This clone has only one observation. The CDR3 reads CASGLIPDSNSPLHF. The CDR3 DNA reads as TGTGCTAGTGGTTTGATCCCCGACAGTAATTCACCCCTCCACTTT. The V call is TRBV12-5, the J call TRBJ1-6; a weak D match, TRBD1 (5 bases). Germline V gene data show CDR1 as LGHNT and CDR2 as FRNRAP. Deletions cut 2 bases from V and 6 bases from J, with 11 bases between. The CDR3 has 15 residues.

J is TRBJ1-4 and V is TRBV7-9, with 8 bases that match TRBD1. The CDR3 spans 16 residues. Germline CDR1 and CDR2: SEHNR and FQNEAQ (reference sequence). Trimming removed 3 bases from V and 3 bases from J; junction bases left unmatched: 6. The CDR3 sequence is CASSFRSGGPNEKLFF. CDR3 nucleotide sequence: TGTGCCAGCAGCTTCCGGTCAGGGGGCCCTAATGAAAAACTGTTTTTT.

This clone was counted a few times. The chain uses TRBV28 and TRBJ1-2; unclear D gene. V was trimmed by 5 bases and J by 4 bases, leaving 14 bases between them. The germline CDR1 and CDR2 sequences are MDHEN and SYDVKM. The CDR3 covers 14 residues. The CDR3 coding sequence is TGTGCCAGCAGTCTGCCTAGTTCCTTCTATGGCTACACCTTC. Translating it yields CASSLPSSFYGYTF.